The clone carrying this T cell receptor (beta chain) was recorded many times. Its target is unknown. No DNA is shown, since the ends of the CDR3 on it are uncertain; the CDR3 is the one TCRdb lists. The data were taken from a study of CD8 T cells in ankylosing spondylitis. Overall study findings and caveats: Ankylosing spondylitis blood seemed to carry a telltale TCR beta motif made of several highly homologous variants. Clones tied to disease were said to be significantly enriched in matched ankylosing spondylitis synovial fluid. Disease-linked clones bore a CD8+ phenotype, appearing relatively rarely in peripheral blood.

Each TCR beta library was made by quantitative 5'-RACE that incorporated molecular barcodes. TCRdb re-analysed the 5' RACE reads in MiXCR, keeping a single row per CDR3 protein. Counted here are 100,000 or so distinct CDR3 sequences, 9% occurring once; the ten biggest clones make up over 25%. Germline CDR1 and CDR2: SEHNR and FQNEAQ (reference sequence). The CDR3 totals 12 residues, both ends included. Sequencing used blood, either unsorted or a sorted T cell fraction (not recorded which). The chain employs TRBV7-9 and TRBJ1-2; TRBD1 is taken as the D call from the table, unchecked against the DNA. The receptor comes from a male donor with ankylosing spondylitis. The CDR3 spells CASSFGQGSSSF.